What follows describes a single T cell receptor beta chain. TCRdb keeps only in-frame clones here, not all; method: immunoSEQ multiplex PCR. The sample includes around 130,000 clones, approximately 80% of them seen just once. The source of the sample is a study of blood T cell repertoires in COVID-19. About the research overall: COVID-19 samples, acute and convalescent, were from the United States, Italy and Spain.

The CDR3 sequence is 16 residues long. Germline values: CDR1 LGHDT, CDR2 YNNKEL (reference sequence). Trimming shortened V by 0 bases and J by 1 base, and 12 bases separated the two germline ends. This sequence joins TRBV3-1 (or the pseudogene TRBV3-2) and TRBJ2-5, with D unclear. Sequencing was performed on peripheral blood. This TCR derives from a man between 70 and 80 years old with acute or convalescent COVID-19. Written as DNA, the CDR3 is TGTGCCAGCAGCCAAGAAGCCGGGTACCTCCAAGAGACCCAGTACTTC. It encodes CASSQEAGYLQETQYF.